This T cell receptor beta chain was sequenced during a study of glioma-infiltrating T cells. The germline V gene has CDR1 LNHDA and CDR2 SQIVND (reference sequence). The CDR3 has 16 amino acids. Trimming left V 7 bases short and J 0 bases short, with 16 bases between. This clonotype was detected many times. Using RNA template, CDR3s of TCR alpha and beta were amplified with iRepertoire arm-PCR. TCRdb passed the multiplex PCR reads through MiXCR, listing each CDR3 protein once. Among some 110,000 distinct CDR3 sequences, 20% to 25% were seen once, and the ten largest hold around 15%. The genes are TRBV19 and TRBJ1-5; D might be TRBD1 (5 bases). The sequenced sample consisted of glioma tissue, nonneoplastic brain tissue, or PBMCs (not recorded which). The origin of this receptor is a human donor with low-grade glioma or glioblastoma, undergoing nonglioma brain surgery, or in good health (not recorded which). The CDR3 nucleotides read TGTGCCAGTAATTCTAACAGGATGTATAGCAATCAGCCCCAGCATTTT. This translates into CASNSNRMYSNQPQHF.